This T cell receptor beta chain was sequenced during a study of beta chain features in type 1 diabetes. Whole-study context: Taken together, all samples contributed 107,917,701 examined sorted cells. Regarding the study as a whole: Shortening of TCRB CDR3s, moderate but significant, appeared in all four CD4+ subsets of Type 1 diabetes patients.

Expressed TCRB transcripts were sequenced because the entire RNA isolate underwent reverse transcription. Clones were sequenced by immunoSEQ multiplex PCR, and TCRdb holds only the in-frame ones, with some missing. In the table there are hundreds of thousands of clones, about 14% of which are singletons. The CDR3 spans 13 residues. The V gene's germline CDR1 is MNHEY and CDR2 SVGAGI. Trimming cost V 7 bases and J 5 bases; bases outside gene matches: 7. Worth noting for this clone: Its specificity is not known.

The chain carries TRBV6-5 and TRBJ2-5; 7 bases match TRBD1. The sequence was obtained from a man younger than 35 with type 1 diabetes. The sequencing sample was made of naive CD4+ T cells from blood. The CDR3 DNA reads TGTGCCAGCACCCCAGACAGGGAGGAGACCCAGTACTTC. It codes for CASTPDREETQYF.